The clone carrying this T cell receptor (beta chain) was observed many times. Its specificity is unknown. The entry originates in a study of naive and memory T cell subsets. Study-level findings and limits: TCR transcript changes with activation or differentiation may affect this RNA method.

The length of the CDR3 is 13 residues. The trim removed 4 bases at V and 8 bases at J, leaving 5 bases unmatched. Germline V gene lookup returns CDR1 GTSNPN and CDR2 SVGIG (reference sequence). The SP2 primer and nested alpha and beta constant region primers amplified ligated cDNA in four rounds. TCRdb fed the 5' RACE reads into MiXCR, producing one record per CDR3 protein. This sample carries around 56,000 distinct CDR3 sequences, around 7.3% of them seen once, and the ten largest clones take approximately 9.7%. The library had UMIs added by 3' ligation of an oligonucleotide to TCR cDNA. Adult healthy volunteers gave 2.5 ml peripheral blood for whole-blood RNA.

The J gene is TRBJ2-1, the V gene TRBV30; 10 bases are a match to TRBD2. The sequence derives from a female donor in good health. The CDR3 is CAWTSGGTDEQFF. In nucleotides, the CDR3 is TGTGCCTGGACTAGCGGGGGAACCGATGAGCAGTTCTTC.